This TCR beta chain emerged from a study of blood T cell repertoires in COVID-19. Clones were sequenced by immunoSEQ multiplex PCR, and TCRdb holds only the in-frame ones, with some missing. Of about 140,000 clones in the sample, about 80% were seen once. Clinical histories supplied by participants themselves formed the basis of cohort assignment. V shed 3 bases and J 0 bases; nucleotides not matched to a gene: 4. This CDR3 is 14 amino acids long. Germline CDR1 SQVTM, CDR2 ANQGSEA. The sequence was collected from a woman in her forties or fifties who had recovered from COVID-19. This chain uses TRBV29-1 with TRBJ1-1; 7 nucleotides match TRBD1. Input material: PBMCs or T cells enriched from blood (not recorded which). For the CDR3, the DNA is TGCAGCGTTGAGGCCGGGACAGTGAACACTGAAGCTTTCTTT. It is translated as CSVEAGTVNTEAFF. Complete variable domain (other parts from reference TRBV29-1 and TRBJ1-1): SAVISQKPSRDICQRGTSLTIQCQVDSQVTMMFWYRQQPGQSLTLIATANQGSEATYESGFVIDKFPISRPNLTFSTLTVSNMSPEDSSIYLCSVEAGTVNTEAFFGQGTRLTVV.